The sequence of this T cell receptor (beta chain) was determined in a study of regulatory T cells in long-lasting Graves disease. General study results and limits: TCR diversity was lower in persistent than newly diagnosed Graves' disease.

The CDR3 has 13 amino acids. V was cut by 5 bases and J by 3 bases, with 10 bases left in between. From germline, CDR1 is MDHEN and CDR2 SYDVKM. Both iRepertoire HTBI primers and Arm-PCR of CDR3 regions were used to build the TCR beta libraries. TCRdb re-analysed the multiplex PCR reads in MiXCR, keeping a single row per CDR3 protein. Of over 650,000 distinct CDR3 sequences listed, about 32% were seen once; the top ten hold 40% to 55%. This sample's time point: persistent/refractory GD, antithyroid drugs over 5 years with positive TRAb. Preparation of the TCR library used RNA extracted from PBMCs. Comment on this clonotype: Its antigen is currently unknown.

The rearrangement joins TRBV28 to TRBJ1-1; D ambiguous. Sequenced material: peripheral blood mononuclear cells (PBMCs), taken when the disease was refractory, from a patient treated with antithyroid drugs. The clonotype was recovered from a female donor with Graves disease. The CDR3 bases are TGTGCCAGCAGTGCTATCGGGGACACTGAAGCTTTCTTT. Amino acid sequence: CASSAIGDTEAFF. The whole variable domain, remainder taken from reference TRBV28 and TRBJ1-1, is DVKVTQSSRYLVKRTGEKVFLECVQDMDHENMFWYRQDPGLGLRLIYFSYDVKMKEKGDIPEGYSVSREKKERFSLILESASTNQTSMYLCASSAIGDTEAFFGQGTRLTVV.